This TCR beta chain was captured by sequencing in a study of cytomegalovirus exposure and HLA in healthy donors. Study summary: Out of 398 genotyped donors, less than 85% belonged to the Caucasian-associated ancestry cluster.

The donors (healthy individuals) were bone marrow donors. Germline V gene data show CDR1 as MNHEY and CDR2 as SVGAGI. The CDR3 consists of 16 residues. Germline trimming cut 1 base from V and 5 bases from J; bases unmatched to any gene: 9. Amplification used 60 Vbeta primers and 13 Jbeta primers. Profiling relied on immunoSEQ multiplex PCR, and the TCRdb table lists in-frame clones only, not all of them. In the table there are about 160,000 clones, 81% of which are singletons. Sequencing was done on a sample of PBMCs. The chain combines TRBV6-5 with TRBJ2-5, with 8 bases lining up with TRBD2. This receptor was taken from a young woman in good health and CMV-seronegative. CDR3 nucleotide sequence: TGTGCCAGCAGTTACTACACTAGCGGAGGAGGGGAGACCCAGTACTTC. It encodes CASSYYTSGGGETQYF.